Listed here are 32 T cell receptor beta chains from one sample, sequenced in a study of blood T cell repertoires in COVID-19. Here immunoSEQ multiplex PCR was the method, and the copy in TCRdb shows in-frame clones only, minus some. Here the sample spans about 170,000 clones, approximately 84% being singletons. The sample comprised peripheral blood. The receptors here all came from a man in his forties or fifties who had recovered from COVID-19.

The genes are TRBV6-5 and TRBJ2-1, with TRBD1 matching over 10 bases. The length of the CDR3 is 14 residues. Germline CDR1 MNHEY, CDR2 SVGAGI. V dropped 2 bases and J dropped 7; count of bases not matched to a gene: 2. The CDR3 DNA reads TGTGCCAGCAGTTACGACAGGGGGCTAAATGAGCAGTTCTTC. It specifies CASSYDRGLNEQFF.

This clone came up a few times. The CDR3 reads CASLGGLETQYF. The CDR3 nucleotides are TGTGCCAGCTTAGGAGGGTTAGAGACCCAGTACTTC. The J gene is TRBJ2-5, the V gene TRBV7-9; weak D call: TRBD2 (6 bases). The CDR3 sequence is 12 residues long. Germline loops: CDR1 SEHNR, CDR2 FQNEAQ (reference sequence). V lost 8 bases to trimming and J lost 4 bases, with 11 bases between them.

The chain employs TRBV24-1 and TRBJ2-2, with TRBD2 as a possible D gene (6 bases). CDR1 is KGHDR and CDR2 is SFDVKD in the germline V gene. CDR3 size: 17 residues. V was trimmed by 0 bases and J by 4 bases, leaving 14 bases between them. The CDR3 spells CATSDLKAAGSTGELFF. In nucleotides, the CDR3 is TGTGCCACCAGTGATTTGAAGGCGGCGGGGAGCACCGGGGAGCTGTTTTTT.

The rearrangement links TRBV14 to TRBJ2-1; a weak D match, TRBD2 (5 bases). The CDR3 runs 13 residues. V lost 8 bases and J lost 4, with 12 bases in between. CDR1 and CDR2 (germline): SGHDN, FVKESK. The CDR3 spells CASSTGVYNEQFF. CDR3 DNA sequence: TGTGCCAGCTCCACCGGGGTATACAATGAGCAGTTCTTC.

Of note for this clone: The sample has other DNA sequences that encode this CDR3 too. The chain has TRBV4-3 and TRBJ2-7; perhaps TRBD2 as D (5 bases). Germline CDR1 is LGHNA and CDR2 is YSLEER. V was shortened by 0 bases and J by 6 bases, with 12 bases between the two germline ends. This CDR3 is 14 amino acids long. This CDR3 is CASSQDRGLGEQYF. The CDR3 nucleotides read TGCGCCAGCAGCCAAGATCGGGGTTTGGGCGAGCAGTACTTC.

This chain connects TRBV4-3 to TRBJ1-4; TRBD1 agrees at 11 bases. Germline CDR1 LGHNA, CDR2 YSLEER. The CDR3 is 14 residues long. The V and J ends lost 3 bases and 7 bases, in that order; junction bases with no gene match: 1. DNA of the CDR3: TGCGCCAGCAGCCAGGACAGGGGGCGTGAAAAACTGTTTTTT. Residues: CASSQDRGREKLFF.

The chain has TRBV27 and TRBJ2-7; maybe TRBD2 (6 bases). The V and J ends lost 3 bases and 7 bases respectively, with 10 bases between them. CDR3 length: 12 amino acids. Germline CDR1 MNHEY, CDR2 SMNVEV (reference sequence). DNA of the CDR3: TGTGCCAGCAGTTTGGAGGGCGGGGAGCAGTACTTC. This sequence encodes CASSLEGGEQYF.

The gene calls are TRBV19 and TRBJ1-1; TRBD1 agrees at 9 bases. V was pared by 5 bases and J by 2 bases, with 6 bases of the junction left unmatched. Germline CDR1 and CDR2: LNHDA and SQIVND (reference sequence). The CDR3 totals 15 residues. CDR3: CASSYRGPHNTEAFF. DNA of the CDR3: TGTGCCAGTAGTTACAGGGGGCCCCATAACACTGAAGCTTTCTTT.

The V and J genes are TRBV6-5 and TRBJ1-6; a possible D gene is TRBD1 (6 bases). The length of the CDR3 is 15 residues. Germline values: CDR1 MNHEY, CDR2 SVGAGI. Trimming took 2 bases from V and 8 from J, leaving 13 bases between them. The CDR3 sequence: CASSYSRGSYSPLHF. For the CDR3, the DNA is TGTGCCAGCAGTTACAGCAGGGGATCTTATTCACCCCTCCACTTT.

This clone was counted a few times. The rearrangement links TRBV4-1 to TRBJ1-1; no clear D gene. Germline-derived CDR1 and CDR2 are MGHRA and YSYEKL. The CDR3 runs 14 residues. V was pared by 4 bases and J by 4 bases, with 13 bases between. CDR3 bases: TGCGCCAGCAGCCTTCACGTCCCAGGCACTGAAGCTTTCTTT. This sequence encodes CASSLHVPGTEAFF.

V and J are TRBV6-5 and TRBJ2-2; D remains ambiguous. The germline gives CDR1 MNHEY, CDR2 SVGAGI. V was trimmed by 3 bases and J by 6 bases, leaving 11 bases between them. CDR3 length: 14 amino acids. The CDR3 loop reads CASSYGNRAGELFF. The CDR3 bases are TGTGCCAGCAGTTATGGTAATCGGGCCGGGGAGCTGTTTTTT.

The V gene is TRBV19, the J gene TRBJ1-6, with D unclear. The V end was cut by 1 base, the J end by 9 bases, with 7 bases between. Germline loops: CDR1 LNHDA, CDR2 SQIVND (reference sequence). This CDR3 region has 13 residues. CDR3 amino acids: CASSIGARSPLHF. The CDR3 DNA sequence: TGTGCCAGTAGTATAGGCGCTCGTTCACCCCTCCACTTT. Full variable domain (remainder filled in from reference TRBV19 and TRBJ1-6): DGGITQSPKYLFRKEGQNVTLSCEQNLNHDAMYWYRQDPGQGLRLIYYSQIVNDFQKGDIAEGYSVSREKKESFPLTVTSAQKNPTAFYLCASSIGARSPLHFGNGTRLTVT.

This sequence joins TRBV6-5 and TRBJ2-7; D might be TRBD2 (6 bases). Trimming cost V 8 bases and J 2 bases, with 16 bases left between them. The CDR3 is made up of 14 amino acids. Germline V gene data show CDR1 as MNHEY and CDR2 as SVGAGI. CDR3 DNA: TGTGCCAGCCAGGGAGGAGGGGATCCCTACGAGCAGTACTTC. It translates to CASQGGGDPYEQYF.

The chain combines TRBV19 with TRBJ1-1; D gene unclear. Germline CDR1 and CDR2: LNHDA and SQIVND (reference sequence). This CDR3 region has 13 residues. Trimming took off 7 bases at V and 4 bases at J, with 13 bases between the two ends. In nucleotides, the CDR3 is TGTGCCAGTAACACCGGGGAGGGCACTGAAGCTTTCTTT. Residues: CASNTGEGTEAFF.

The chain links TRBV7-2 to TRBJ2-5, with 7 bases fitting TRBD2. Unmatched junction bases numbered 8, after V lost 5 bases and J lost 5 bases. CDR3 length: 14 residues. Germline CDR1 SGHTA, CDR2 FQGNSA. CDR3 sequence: CASSRSAGAETQYF. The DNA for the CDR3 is TGTGCCAGCAGCCGCAGCGCGGGAGCGGAGACCCAGTACTTC.

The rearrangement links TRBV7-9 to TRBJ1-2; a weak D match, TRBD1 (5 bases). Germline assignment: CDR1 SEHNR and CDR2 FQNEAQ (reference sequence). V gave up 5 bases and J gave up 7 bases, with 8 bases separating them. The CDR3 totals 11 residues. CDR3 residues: CASSPDTGYTF. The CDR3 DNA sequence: TGTGCCAGCAGCCCGGACACTGGCTACACCTTC.

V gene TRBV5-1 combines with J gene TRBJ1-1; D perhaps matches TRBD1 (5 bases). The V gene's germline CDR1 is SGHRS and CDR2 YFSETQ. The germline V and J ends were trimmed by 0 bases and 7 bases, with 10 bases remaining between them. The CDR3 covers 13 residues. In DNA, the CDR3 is TGCGCCAGCAGCTTGGCAGGGTTTAGTGAAGCTTTCTTT. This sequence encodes CASSLAGFSEAFF.

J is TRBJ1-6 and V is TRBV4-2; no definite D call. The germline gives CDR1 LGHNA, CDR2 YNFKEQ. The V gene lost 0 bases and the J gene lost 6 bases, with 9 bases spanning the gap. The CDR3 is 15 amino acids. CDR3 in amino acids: CASSQDHPGNSPLHF. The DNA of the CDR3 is TGTGCCAGCAGCCAAGATCATCCGGGTAATTCACCCCTCCACTTT.

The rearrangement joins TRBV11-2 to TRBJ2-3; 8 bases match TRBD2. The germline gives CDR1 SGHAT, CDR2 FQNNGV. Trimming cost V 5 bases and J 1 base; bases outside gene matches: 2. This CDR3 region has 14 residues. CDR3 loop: CASSATSGTDTQYF. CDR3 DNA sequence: TGTGCCAGCAGCGCGACTAGCGGCACAGATACGCAGTATTTT.

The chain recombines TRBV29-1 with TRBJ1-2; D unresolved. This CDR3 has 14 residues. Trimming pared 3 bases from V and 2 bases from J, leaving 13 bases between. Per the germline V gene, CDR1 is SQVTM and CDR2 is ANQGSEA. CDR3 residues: CSVDITGSNYGYTF. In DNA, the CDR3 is TGCAGCGTTGATATCACCGGGTCGAACTATGGCTACACCTTC.

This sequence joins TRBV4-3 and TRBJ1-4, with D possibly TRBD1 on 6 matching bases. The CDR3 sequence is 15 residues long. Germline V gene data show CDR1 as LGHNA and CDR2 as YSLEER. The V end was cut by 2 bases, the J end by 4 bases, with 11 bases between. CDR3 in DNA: TGCGCCAGCAGCCAAAACAGGGAGCGTAATGAAAAACTGTTTTTT. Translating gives CASSQNRERNEKLFF.

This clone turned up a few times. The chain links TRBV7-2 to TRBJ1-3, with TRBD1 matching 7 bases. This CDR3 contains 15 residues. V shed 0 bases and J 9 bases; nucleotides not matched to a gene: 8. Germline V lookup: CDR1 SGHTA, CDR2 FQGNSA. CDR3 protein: CASSLARTGGSTIYF. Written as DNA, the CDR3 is TGTGCCAGCAGCTTAGCGCGGACAGGAGGGAGCACCATATATTTT.

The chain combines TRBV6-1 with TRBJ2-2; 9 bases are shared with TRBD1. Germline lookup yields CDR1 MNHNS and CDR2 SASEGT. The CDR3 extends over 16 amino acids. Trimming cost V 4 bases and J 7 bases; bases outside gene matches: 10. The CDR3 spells CASSVSGTGYFGELFF. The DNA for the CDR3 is TGTGCCAGCAGTGTCTCCGGGACAGGGTACTTCGGGGAGCTGTTTTTT.

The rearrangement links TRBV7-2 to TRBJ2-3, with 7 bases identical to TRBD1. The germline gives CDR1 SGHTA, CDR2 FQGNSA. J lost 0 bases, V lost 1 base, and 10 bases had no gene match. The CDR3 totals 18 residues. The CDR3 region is CASSLEATGTVSTDTQYF. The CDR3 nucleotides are TGTGCCAGCAGCTTAGAGGCCACCGGGACAGTGAGCACAGATACGCAGTATTTT.

CDR3: CAWSRGLGNTIYF. The CDR3 DNA is TGTGCCTGGAGCCGAGGGCTCGGAAACACCATATATTTT. The chain uses TRBV30 and TRBJ1-3; D call uncertain. This CDR3 is 13 amino acids long. Germline V gives CDR1 GTSNPN, CDR2 SVGIG (reference sequence). V shed 3 bases and J shed 4 bases, with 10 bases lying between them.

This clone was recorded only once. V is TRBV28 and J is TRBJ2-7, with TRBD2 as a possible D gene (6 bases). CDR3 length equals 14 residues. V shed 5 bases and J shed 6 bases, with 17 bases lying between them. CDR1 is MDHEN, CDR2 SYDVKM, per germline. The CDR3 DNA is TGTGCCAGCAGTCGGGGCGGGATTGTTCGCGAGCAGTACTTC. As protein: CASSRGGIVREQYF.

The CDR3 DNA reads TGTGCCAGCAGCCTTACCTACGAGCAGTACTTC. It specifies CASSLTYEQYF. The chain employs TRBV7-9 and TRBJ2-7; the D is unclear. The CDR3 is 11 amino acids. Germline V gene data show CDR1 as SEHNR and CDR2 as FQNEAQ (reference sequence). Deletions cut 5 bases from V and 2 bases from J, with 4 bases between.

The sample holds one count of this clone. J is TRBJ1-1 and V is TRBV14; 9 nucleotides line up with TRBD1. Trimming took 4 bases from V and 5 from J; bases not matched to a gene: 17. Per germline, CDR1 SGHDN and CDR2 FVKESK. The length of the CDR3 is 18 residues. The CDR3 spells CASSPTGTGPRLATEAFF. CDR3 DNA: TGTGCCAGCAGCCCTACCGGGACAGGGCCGCGGCTCGCAACTGAAGCTTTCTTT. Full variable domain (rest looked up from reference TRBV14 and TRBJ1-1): EAGVTQFPSHSVIEKGQTVTLRCDPISGHDNLYWYRRVMGKEIKFLLHFVKESKQDESGMPNNRFLAERTGGTYSTLKVQPAELEDSGVYFCASSPTGTGPRLATEAFFGQGTRLTVV.

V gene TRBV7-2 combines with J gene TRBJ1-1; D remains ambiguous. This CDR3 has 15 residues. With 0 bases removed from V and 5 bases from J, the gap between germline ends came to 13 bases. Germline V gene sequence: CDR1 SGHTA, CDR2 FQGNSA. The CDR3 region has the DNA TGTGCCAGCAGCTTAGCGCACCCACCGGGGACTGAAGCTTTCTTT. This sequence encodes CASSLAHPPGTEAFF.

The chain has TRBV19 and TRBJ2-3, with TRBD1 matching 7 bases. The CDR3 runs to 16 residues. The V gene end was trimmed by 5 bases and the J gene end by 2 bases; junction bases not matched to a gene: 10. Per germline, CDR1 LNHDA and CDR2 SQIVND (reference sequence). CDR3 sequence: CASSADREGITDTQYF. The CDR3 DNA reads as TGTGCCAGTAGTGCTGACAGGGAAGGGATCACAGATACGCAGTATTTT.

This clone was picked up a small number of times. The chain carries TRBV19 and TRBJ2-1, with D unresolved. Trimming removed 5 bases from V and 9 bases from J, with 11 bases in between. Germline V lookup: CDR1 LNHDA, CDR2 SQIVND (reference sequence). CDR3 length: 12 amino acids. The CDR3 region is CASSAQVSEQFF. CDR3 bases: TGTGCCAGTAGTGCTCAAGTTAGTGAGCAGTTCTTC.

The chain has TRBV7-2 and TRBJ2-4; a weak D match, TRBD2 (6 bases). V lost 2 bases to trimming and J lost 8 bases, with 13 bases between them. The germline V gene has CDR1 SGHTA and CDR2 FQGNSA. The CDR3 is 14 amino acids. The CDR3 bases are TGTGCCAGCAGCTTAAAGGGGCCGGGGGACATTCAGTACTTC. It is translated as CASSLKGPGDIQYF.